This TCR beta chain was profiled in a study of cytomegalovirus exposure and HLA in healthy donors. This CDR3 is 14 amino acids long. CDR1 is KGHSH and CDR2 is LQKENI in the germline V gene. V was pared by 4 bases and J by 2 bases, with 11 bases between. It was with 60 Vbeta and 13 Jbeta primers that the PCR ran. The repertoire was sequenced with immunoSEQ multiplex PCR; TCRdb's copy has only in-frame clones and lacks some. The sample has fewer than 75,000 clones, roughly three quarters seen once. With regard to this clone: Its target is not known.

Study results and limitations: For most TCR beta V segments, an earlier analysis put the productive rate at about 90% or about 30% of the time.

Sequencing used PBMCs. The gene calls are TRBV18 and TRBJ1-1, with D possibly matching TRBD1 (5 bases). The TCR comes from a woman in her 30s in good health and CMV-seronegative. CDR3 sequence: CASSLDRKNTEAFF. CDR3 bases: TGTGCCAGCTCACTAGACAGAAAAAACACTGAAGCTTTCTTT.